This entry lists 7 T cell receptor beta chains sequenced from one sample in a study of human T cells and chemical hapten exposure. Time point noted: pre-sensitization, week 0. The treatment was: therapeutic diphenylcyclopropenone sensitization with weekly scalp DPC. TCRdb re-called the RACE reads through MiXCR, storing one row per CDR3 protein. This table holds about 380,000 distinct CDR3 sequences, roughly 5% found once. Sequencing used whole blood, obtained in connection with sensitization to the hapten diphenylcyclopropenone (DPC). The receptor set was obtained from a woman in her forties or fifties with alopecia areata. Some clones in this sample may be carry-over from other donors' samples.

The table lists this clonotype with a few counts. This chain joins TRBV9 and TRBJ1-5; D not resolved. From germline, CDR1 is SGDLS and CDR2 YYNGEE. CDR3 length: 15 residues. The V end lost 0 bases, the J end lost 3 bases, and 10 bases lay between the germline ends. The CDR3 coding sequence is TGTGCCAGCAGCGTAGATCCCAGCCCCAATCAGCCCCAGCATTTT. Amino acid sequence: CASSVDPSPNQPQHF.

The chain carries TRBV28 and TRBJ2-5, with D possibly TRBD1 on 5 matching bases. Per the germline V gene, CDR1 is MDHEN and CDR2 is SYDVKM. This CDR3 region has 13 residues. V lost 4 bases and J 2 bases, leaving 8 bases between the germline ends. CDR3 sequence (DNA): TGTGCCAGCAGTTGGGGCGGTCAAGAGACCCAGTACTTC. Its protein product is CASSWGGQETQYF.

This clonotype was recorded at least ten times. The chain combines TRBV12-3 or TRBV12-4 with TRBJ2-2; D is ambiguous. The CDR3 contains 13 residues. Trimming removed 7 bases at V and 6 bases at J, with 12 bases between. CDR3 protein: CASTRYPPGELFF. CDR3 in DNA: TGTGCCAGCACCCGGTACCCCCCCGGGGAGCTGTTTTTT.

The chain joins TRBV10-3 to TRBJ2-3, with D perhaps TRBD2 (5 bases). The CDR3 has 18 amino acids. Germline lookup yields CDR1 ENHRY and CDR2 SYGVKD. V dropped 0 bases and J dropped 1 base, with 17 bases sitting between them. CDR3 DNA sequence: TGTGCCATCAGTGAGTCGCCCGGGGAACCCTTACGCACAGATACGCAGTATTTT. This codes for CAISESPGEPLRTDTQYF.

The rearrangement links TRBV6-4 to TRBJ2-3; the match to TRBD2 covers 12 bases. The CDR3 is 16 amino acids. Germline-derived CDR1 and CDR2 are MRHNA and SNTAGT. Trimming took 5 bases from V and 0 from J; bases not matched to a gene: 3. The CDR3 coding sequence is TGTGCCAGCAGTTTGACTAGCGGGGGCAGCACAGATACGCAGTATTTT. Amino acid sequence: CASSLTSGGSTDTQYF.

This clonotype was seen many times. The CDR3 protein is CASSLGTSSADTQYF. CDR3 in DNA: TGCGCCAGCAGCTTGGGGACTAGCAGCGCAGATACGCAGTATTTT. J is TRBJ2-3 and V is TRBV5-1, with 8 positions matching TRBD2. J gave up 4 bases and V 0 bases, and 4 bases lay outside the gene matches. The CDR3 length is 15 residues. Germline loops: CDR1 SGHRS, CDR2 YFSETQ.

V and J are TRBV5-1 and TRBJ2-5; the D gene is possibly TRBD1 (6 bases). The CDR3 contains 14 residues. Germline V gene sequence: CDR1 SGHRS, CDR2 YFSETQ. V was cut by 6 bases and J by 5 bases, with 17 bases left in between. In DNA form, the CDR3 reads TGCGCCAGCAAGGACAGCCCAACTGAGGAGACCCAGTACTTC. Its protein is CASKDSPTEETQYF. Filled out from reference TRBV5-1 and TRBJ2-5, the complete variable domain reads KAGVTQTPRYLIKTRGQQVTLSCSPISGHRSVSWYQQTPGQGLQFLFEYFSETQRNKGNFPGRFSGRQFSNSRSEMNVSTLELGDSALYLCASKDSPTEETQYFGPGTRLLVL.